These T cell receptor beta chains were read from a single sample in a study of blood T cell repertoires in COVID-19. Here immunoSEQ multiplex PCR was the method, and the copy in TCRdb shows in-frame clones only, minus some. The sample carries 130,000 to 150,000 clones, around four fifths recorded once. Sequencing was carried out using peripheral blood. All receptors derive from a middle-aged woman with active or convalescent COVID-19. The CDR3 runs from the conserved cysteine through the conserved F or W. A D gene is named only where the DNA matches it firmly. Size tells how often a clone was seen (once, few, many) or the class of an expanded clone, and some rows leave it out.

cdr3_aa: CASSLGAGNNEQFF
cdr3_nt: TGCGCCAGCAGCTTGGGTGCGGGAAACAATGAGCAGTTCTTC
v_call: TRBV5-1
j_call: TRBJ2-1
d_call: NA
clone_size: NA

cdr3_aa: CAWSVPGRVYGYTF
cdr3_nt: TGTGCCTGGAGTGTACCGGGCAGGGTCTATGGCTACACCTTC
v_call: TRBV30
j_call: TRBJ1-2
d_call: NA
clone_size: NA

cdr3_aa: CASSLGQGANQPQHF
cdr3_nt: TGCGCCAGCAGCTTGGGACAGGGGGCCAATCAGCCCCAGCATTTT
v_call: TRBV5-1
j_call: TRBJ1-5
d_call: TRBD1
clone_size: NA

cdr3_aa: CASRFTPNTEAFF
cdr3_nt: TGTGCCAGCAGATTTACACCGAACACTGAAGCTTTCTTT
v_call: TRBV6-5
j_call: TRBJ1-1
d_call: NA
clone_size: NA

cdr3_aa: CATSSGGIASGRAGETQYF
cdr3_nt: TGTGCCACCAGCTCCGGGGGCATAGCTAGCGGGAGGGCCGGGGAGACCCAGTACTTC
v_call: TRBV15
j_call: TRBJ2-5
d_call: TRBD2
clone_size: NA

cdr3_aa: CASSQRGCYRKMTVSVENEQFF
cdr3_nt: TGTGCCAGCAGCCAACGGGGGTGTTATCGGAAGATGACAGTCTCGGTTGAAAATGAGCAGTTCTTC
v_call: TRBV3-1/TRBV3-2
j_call: TRBJ2-1
d_call: NA
clone_size: NA

cdr3_aa: CASSPPVGTSETGELFF
cdr3_nt: TGTGCCAGCAGCCCACCAGTAGGGACTAGTGAGACCGGGGAGCTGTTTTTT
v_call: TRBV3-1/TRBV3-2
j_call: TRBJ2-2
d_call: TRBD2
clone_size: NA

cdr3_aa: CASSYGTGSVYGYTF
cdr3_nt: TGTGCCAGCAGTTACGGGACAGGGTCGGTCTATGGCTACACCTTC
v_call: TRBV6-2/TRBV6-3
j_call: TRBJ1-2
d_call: TRBD1
clone_size: few

cdr3_aa: CASSSRSYTEAFF
cdr3_nt: TGTGCCAGCAGTTCCAGGTCTTACACTGAAGCTTTCTTT
v_call: TRBV27
j_call: TRBJ1-1
d_call: NA
clone_size: few

cdr3_aa: CSASASGSTGELFF
cdr3_nt: TGCAGTGCTAGTGCTAGCGGGAGTACCGGGGAGCTGTTTTTT
v_call: TRBV20-1
j_call: TRBJ2-2
d_call: TRBD2
clone_size: once

cdr3_aa: CASSPPTGRAFF
cdr3_nt: TGTGCCAGCAGCCCCCCCACAGGGCGAGCTTTCTTT
v_call: TRBV6-5
j_call: TRBJ1-1
d_call: NA
clone_size: NA

cdr3_aa: CAGPGQGGPNYGYTF
cdr3_nt: TGTGCCGGCCCGGGACAGGGGGGTCCTAACTATGGCTACACCTTC
v_call: TRBV30
j_call: TRBJ1-2
d_call: TRBD1
clone_size: NA

cdr3_aa: CASSSSKTGNYGYTF
cdr3_nt: TGTGCCAGCAGCTCGTCCAAGACAGGGAACTATGGCTACACCTTC
v_call: TRBV5-4
j_call: TRBJ1-2
d_call: TRBD1
clone_size: NA

cdr3_aa: CASSARNSNQPQHF
cdr3_nt: TGTGCCAGCAGTGCCAGGAATAGCAATCAGCCCCAGCATTTT
v_call: TRBV2
j_call: TRBJ1-5
d_call: NA
clone_size: NA

cdr3_aa: CASSVPSGINEQFF
cdr3_nt: TGTGCCAGCAGTGTCCCTAGCGGAATAAATGAGCAGTTCTTC
v_call: TRBV28
j_call: TRBJ2-1
d_call: TRBD2
clone_size: NA

cdr3_aa: CASSFHYSLAKNIQYF
cdr3_nt: TGTGCCAGCAGCTTCCATTACAGCCTAGCCAAAAACATTCAGTACTTC
v_call: TRBV5-8
j_call: TRBJ2-4
d_call: NA
clone_size: NA

cdr3_aa: CASSYSTEPQYF
cdr3_nt: TGTGCCAGCAGTTACTCGACGGAGCCCCAGTACTTC
v_call: TRBV6-6
j_call: TRBJ2-5
d_call: NA
clone_size: NA

cdr3_aa: CASSYRLGTSGRRSSYNEQFF
cdr3_nt: TGTGCCAGCAGTTACCGCCTTGGGACTAGCGGGAGGAGAAGCTCCTACAATGAGCAGTTCTTC
v_call: TRBV6-2/TRBV6-3
j_call: TRBJ2-1
d_call: TRBD2
clone_size: NA

cdr3_aa: CASSRDSAWPDTQYF
cdr3_nt: TGTGCCAGCAGTAGGGACAGTGCCTGGCCAGATACGCAGTATTTT
v_call: TRBV6-2/TRBV6-3
j_call: TRBJ2-3
d_call: TRBD1
clone_size: NA

cdr3_aa: CASSAGQGFYNSPLHF
cdr3_nt: TGTGCCAGCAGCGCGGGACAGGGGTTCTATAATTCACCCCTCCACTTT
v_call: TRBV7-9
j_call: TRBJ1-6
d_call: TRBD1
clone_size: few

cdr3_aa: CASSQGRQGRGTEAFF
cdr3_nt: TGCGCCAGCAGCCAAGGGAGACAGGGGAGGGGCACTGAAGCTTTCTTT
v_call: TRBV4-3
j_call: TRBJ1-1
d_call: TRBD1
clone_size: NA

cdr3_aa: CASRGGRWSTDTQYF
cdr3_nt: TGTGCCAGCAGGGGGGGGAGGTGGAGCACAGATACGCAGTATTTT
v_call: TRBV11-2
j_call: TRBJ2-3
d_call: TRBD2
clone_size: few

cdr3_aa: CASSPRAFYYEQYF
cdr3_nt: TGTGCCAGCAGCCCGCGGGCGTTTTACTACGAGCAGTACTTC
v_call: TRBV7-9
j_call: TRBJ2-7
d_call: NA
clone_size: NA

cdr3_aa: CAIRQGGDGELFF
cdr3_nt: TGTGCCATCCGACAGGGAGGTGACGGGGAGCTGTTTTTT
v_call: TRBV10-3
j_call: TRBJ2-2
d_call: NA
clone_size: NA

cdr3_aa: CASSLEGIRPAPQYF
cdr3_nt: TGTGCCAGCAGCTTAGAAGGAATCAGGCCCGCTCCTCAGTACTTC
v_call: TRBV11-3
j_call: TRBJ2-4
d_call: NA
clone_size: once

cdr3_aa: CASNPGGGVNTEAFF
cdr3_nt: TGTGCCAGTAACCCCGGTGGGGGGGTGAACACTGAAGCTTTCTTT
v_call: TRBV19
j_call: TRBJ1-1
d_call: NA
clone_size: NA